This is a list of T cell receptor beta chains from one sample in a study of T-cell memory formation after mild COVID-19. In TCRdb, the 5' RACE reads were re-called with MiXCR into one record per CDR3 protein. The data show about 620,000 distinct CDR3 sequences, with about 20% seen just once and about 12% held by the top ten. The material sequenced was PBMCs or a T cell subset sorted from them (not recorded which). These receptors all stem from an adult woman who had mild COVID-19 (a few samples of this study predate the infection). Cell type and time point are not known. CDR3s include the opening cysteine and the closing phenylalanine or tryptophan. The D gene is left open where the match is weak. Clone sizes are given selectively: once, few, many, or a class where the clone is expanded.

v_call	j_call	cdr3_length	clone_size	d_call	cdr3_aa	cdr3_nt
TRBV3-1	TRBJ1-1	15	NA	TRBD1	CASSQAGQGSTEAFF	TGTGCCAGCAGCCAAGCCGGACAGGGGTCCACTGAAGCTTTCTTT
TRBV20-1	TRBJ2-5	16	NA	NA	CSARNRGRGRGETQYF	TGCAGTGCTAGAAATAGGGGCAGGGGCAGGGGAGAGACCCAGTACTTC
TRBV9	TRBJ2-1	15	NA	NA	CASSVVIGRANEQFF	TGTGCCAGCAGCGTAGTAATCGGGAGAGCCAATGAGCAGTTCTTC
TRBV6-5	TRBJ1-2	14	NA	NA	CASSPTLTGYGYTF	TGTGCCAGCAGTCCGACGCTGACAGGATATGGCTACACCTTC
TRBV4-1	TRBJ2-7	15	many	TRBD1	CASSPRDRGPYEQYF	TGCGCCAGCAGCCCTAGGGACAGGGGGCCCTACGAGCAGTACTTC
TRBV29-1	TRBJ2-7	11	few	NA	CSVHRGYEQYF	TGCAGCGTTCACAGAGGGTACGAGCAGTACTTC
TRBV18	TRBJ2-7	15	NA	TRBD2	CASSPYSSGSYEQYF	TGTGCCAGCTCACCATATAGTAGCGGGAGCTACGAGCAGTACTTC
TRBV11-2	TRBJ1-1	16	many	NA	CASSLRFGPRRTEAFF	TGTGCCAGCAGCTTAAGGTTCGGTCCCAGGCGCACTGAAGCTTTCTTT
TRBV12-3/TRBV12-4	TRBJ2-3	14	NA	NA	CASTHLGSTDTQYF	TGTGCCAGCACCCACCTGGGGAGCACAGATACGCAGTATTTT
TRBV7-2	TRBJ1-1	15	many	NA	CASSWTGTPNTEAFF	TGTGCCAGCAGCTGGACCGGGACCCCTAACACTGAAGCTTTCTTT
TRBV5-5	TRBJ1-6	14	few	TRBD1	CASDRDLRKPPLHF	TGTGCCAGCGACAGGGATTTGAGGAAACCACCCCTCCACTTT
TRBV5-4	TRBJ2-3	16	NA	TRBD2	CASSLVGGSGTDTQYF	TGTGCCAGCAGCTTGGTCGGCGGGAGCGGCACAGATACGCAGTATTTT
TRBV24-1	TRBJ1-4	14	few	TRBD1	CATSSTGENEKLFF	TGTGCCACCAGTTCGACAGGGGAAAATGAAAAACTGTTTTTT
TRBV24-1	TRBJ2-1	12	many	NA	CATSEGIREQFF	TGTGCCACCAGTGAGGGGATACGTGAGCAGTTCTTC
TRBV20-1	TRBJ2-1	13	NA	TRBD2	CSALLAGGNEQFF	TGCAGTGCTTTACTAGCGGGGGGCAATGAGCAGTTCTTC
TRBV5-1	TRBJ2-2	13	few	NA	CASRPTNTGELFF	TGCGCCAGCAGGCCAACGAACACCGGGGAGCTGTTTTTT
TRBV11-2	TRBJ1-3	16	few	TRBD1	CASSLEGTATSSTIYF	TGTGCCAGCAGCTTAGAGGGGACAGCCACTTCATCCACCATATATTTT
TRBV7-3	TRBJ2-2	14	few	NA	CASSLSGTAGELFF	TGTGCCAGCAGCTTAAGCGGGACCGCCGGGGAGCTGTTTTTT
TRBV7-6	TRBJ1-5	18	NA	TRBD1	CASSLGQAGGYSNQPQHF	TGTGCCAGCAGCCTAGGACAGGCTGGAGGATATAGCAATCAGCCCCAGCATTTT
TRBV6-1	TRBJ1-2	16	NA	TRBD1	CASSVSTGGGSYGYTF	TGTGCCAGCAGTGTTTCGACAGGGGGCGGTTCGTATGGCTACACCTTC
TRBV7-2	TRBJ2-3	20	NA	TRBD2	CASSLVLTLAGGTEGDTQYF	TGTGCCAGCAGCTTAGTATTGACACTAGCGGGGGGCACCGAGGGGGATACGCAGTATTTT
TRBV7-2	TRBJ2-1	14	NA	NA	CASSPVWDPNEQFF	TGTGCCAGCAGCCCGGTTTGGGACCCTAATGAGCAGTTCTTC
TRBV7-2	TRBJ2-3	11	many	NA	CASSLVGTQYF	TGTGCCAGCAGTTTGGTGGGTACGCAGTATTTT
TRBV28	TRBJ1-6	11	few	NA	CASRTSSPLHF	TGTGCCAGCCGCACATCTTCACCCCTCCACTTT
TRBV4-3	TRBJ2-5	15	many	TRBD1	CASSQLRGPRETQYF	TGCGCCAGCAGCCAACTCAGGGGGCCACGGGAGACCCAGTACTTC
TRBV3-1	TRBJ2-3	16	NA	NA	CASSQVQGLSTDTQYF	TGTGCCAGCAGCCAAGTGCAGGGCCTAAGCACAGATACGCAGTATTTT
TRBV6-2/TRBV6-3	TRBJ2-7	14	NA	NA	CASSYGGGGYEQYF	TGTGCCAGCAGTTACGGGGGTGGAGGCTACGAGCAGTACTTC
TRBV29-1	TRBJ2-5	14	NA	TRBD1	CSVDKGQGKPTQYF	TGCAGCGTGGACAAGGGACAGGGGAAGCCGACCCAGTACTTC
TRBV12-3/TRBV12-4	TRBJ2-4	19	NA	TRBD1	CASSLENRDSFLAKNIQYF	TGTGCCAGCAGTTTGGAAAACCGGGACAGCTTTTTAGCCAAAAACATTCAGTACTTC
TRBV6-4	TRBJ2-1	22	NA	TRBD2	CASSDSPTLAGGQLSSYNEQFF	TGTGCCAGCAGTGACTCCCCGACTCTAGCGGGAGGCCAACTAAGCTCCTACAATGAGCAGTTCTTC
TRBV7-7	TRBJ1-3	12	NA	NA	CAIGSSGNTIYF	TGTGCTATAGGGAGTTCTGGAAACACCATATATTTT
TRBV5-1	TRBJ2-1	17	NA	NA	CASSLEFSSGTGNEQFF	TGCGCCAGCAGCTTGGAATTCTCCTCCGGGACTGGGAATGAGCAGTTCTTC
TRBV19	TRBJ1-1	12	few	NA	CASGQMETEAFF	TGTGCCAGTGGACAGATGGAGACTGAAGCTTTCTTT
TRBV15	TRBJ2-7	14	few	NA	CATSRTRLVDEQYF	TGTGCCACCAGCAGGACCCGATTGGTCGACGAGCAGTACTTC
TRBV10-3	TRBJ2-5	13	NA	NA	CAISENPQETQYF	TGTGCCATCAGTGAGAACCCGCAAGAGACCCAGTACTTC
TRBV2	TRBJ2-6	18	few	TRBD1	CASSGDRGRSAGANVLTF	TGTGCCAGCAGTGGGGACAGGGGGCGCTCAGCTGGGGCCAACGTCCTGACTTTC
TRBV30	TRBJ2-7	14	NA	TRBD1	CAWIAGTGVNEQYF	TGTGCCTGGATCGCCGGGACAGGGGTAAACGAGCAGTACTTC
TRBV20-1	TRBJ1-1	16	few	NA	CSARTLGTGQNTEAFF	TGCAGTGCTAGAACCCTCGGCACGGGGCAGAACACTGAAGCTTTCTTT
TRBV12-3/TRBV12-4	TRBJ2-7	14	few	NA	CASSSLEISAEQYF	TGTGCCAGCAGTTCCTTAGAGATCTCTGCCGAGCAGTACTTC
TRBV7-2	TRBJ1-3	14	NA	TRBD1	CASSFTGGGNTIYF	TGTGCCAGCAGCTTTACAGGGGGCGGAAACACCATATATTTT
TRBV5-6	TRBJ2-5	14	NA	TRBD1	CASSVGQVQETQYF	TGTGCCAGCAGCGTGGGACAGGTCCAAGAGACCCAGTACTTC
TRBV6-5	TRBJ1-1	13	once	NA	CASSYWGEPEAFF	TGTGCCAGCAGTTACTGGGGGGAACCTGAAGCTTTCTTT
TRBV9	TRBJ2-3	17	few	NA	CASSQDSTNLHRYTQYF	TGTGCCAGCAGCCAGGACAGTACAAACCTCCACAGATATACGCAGTATTTT
TRBV6-5	TRBJ2-3	17	NA	TRBD2	CASSYSETSYRTDTQYF	TGTGCCAGCAGTTACAGTGAGACTAGCTACCGCACAGATACGCAGTATTTT
TRBV27	TRBJ1-3	15	NA	NA	CASSSGEYAGNTIYF	TGTGCCAGCAGCTCAGGGGAGTATGCTGGAAACACCATATATTTT
TRBV30	TRBJ2-3	15	few	NA	CAWSVGGSGEDTQYF	TGTGCCTGGAGTGTTGGAGGGTCGGGGGAAGATACGCAGTATTTT
TRBV5-5	TRBJ2-1	16	NA	TRBD2	CASRVSGPLSYNEQFF	TGTGCCAGCAGGGTTAGCGGGCCGCTCTCCTACAATGAGCAGTTCTTC
TRBV7-8	TRBJ2-1	16	NA	TRBD2	CASSFSGRNSYNEQFF	TGTGCCAGCAGTTTTAGCGGGAGGAACTCCTACAATGAGCAGTTCTTC
TRBV4-3	TRBJ2-1	15	NA	TRBD2	CASSQDGLAGEAQFF	TGCGCCAGCAGCCAAGATGGCCTAGCGGGAGAGGCCCAGTTCTTC
TRBV12-3/TRBV12-4	TRBJ1-5	13	NA	NA	CASNINSNQPQHF	TGTGCCAGCAATATTAATAGCAATCAGCCCCAGCATTTT
TRBV5-1	TRBJ1-1	15	NA	NA	CASSPQEGMNTEAFF	TGCGCCAGCAGCCCTCAGGAGGGGATGAACACTGAAGCTTTCTTT